The 9 T cell receptor beta chains reported below all come from one sample, sequenced in a study of T cell responses to AZD1222 COVID-19 vaccine. The table came from immunoSEQ multiplex PCR; TCRdb's copy has only in-frame clones and leaves some out. Of 150,000 to 200,000 clones in the sample, roughly 86% were seen once. Sequenced here: peripheral blood, sampled on day 0 of AZD1222 vaccination. These receptors originate from an adult in good health.

This rearrangement joins TRBV6-5 to TRBJ2-7; D gene ambiguous. Germline CDR1 and CDR2: MNHEY and SVGAGI. This CDR3 has 15 amino acids. V was clipped by 0 bases and J by 5 bases, with 14 bases between them. Here the CDR3 reads CASSYSGGRRDEQYF. For the CDR3, the DNA is TGTGCCAGCAGTTACTCAGGCGGTCGACGGGACGAGCAGTACTTC.

This chain links TRBV10-3 with TRBJ1-4, with D unresolved. Germline V gene sequence: CDR1 ENHRY, CDR2 SYGVKD. This CDR3 is built from 14 residues. Trimming took 0 bases from V and 4 from J, leaving 6 bases between them. CDR3 sequence reads: CAISESTYNEKLFF. The CDR3, as DNA: TGTGCCATCAGTGAGTCGACGTATAATGAAAAACTGTTTTTT.

The gene calls are TRBV11-1 and TRBJ2-7, with TRBD1 matching over 11 bases. The V gene's germline CDR1 is SGHAT and CDR2 FQDESV (reference sequence). The CDR3 covers 14 residues. V shed 5 bases and J 4 bases; nucleotides not matched to a gene: 4. The CDR3 nucleotides read TGTGCCAGCAGCCACCGGGACAGGGGGTACGAGCAGTACTTC. This codes for CASSHRDRGYEQYF.

V is TRBV29-1 and J is TRBJ1-1, with D possibly being TRBD1 (6 bases). The CDR3 contains 15 residues. Germline V gene lookup returns CDR1 SQVTM and CDR2 ANQGSEA. V lost 4 bases and J 1 base, leaving 16 bases between the germline ends. CDR3 loop: CSVVGLGGANTEAFF. In DNA, the CDR3 is TGCAGCGTTGTTGGGCTCGGGGGGGCGAACACTGAAGCTTTCTTT.

This clone has a single count. The rearrangement links TRBV4-3 to TRBJ1-5, with a possible D match to TRBD1 (5 bases). Germline V gene sequence: CDR1 LGHNA, CDR2 YSLEER. V lost 0 bases and J 8 bases, leaving 17 bases between the germline ends. The CDR3 runs to 16 residues. The CDR3 DNA sequence: TGCGCCAGCAGCCAAGATGGGAGACAGCCCCCGGAGCCCCAGCATTTT. Amino acids: CASSQDGRQPPEPQHF.

The chain combines TRBV6-6 with TRBJ1-2, with 10 bases lining up with TRBD1. V lost 2 bases to trimming and J lost 8 bases; unmatched junction nucleotides: 5. Germline CDR1 MNHNY, CDR2 SVGAGI (reference sequence). CDR3 length equals 14 residues. CDR3 in amino acids: CASSYGTGDSGYTF. CDR3 in DNA: TGTGCCAGCAGTTACGGGACAGGGGATAGCGGCTACACCTTC.

This clone was recorded only once. This chain joins TRBV28 and TRBJ1-6, with D unresolved. The CDR3 is 14 residues long. Trimming left V 5 bases short and J 7 bases short, with 12 bases between. Germline CDR1 and CDR2: MDHEN and SYDVKM. The CDR3 sequence: CASSLPSPNSPLHF. CDR3 bases: TGTGCCAGCAGTCTCCCCTCTCCCAATTCACCCCTCCACTTT.

This clone was detected only a few times. The genes are TRBV6-6 and TRBJ1-1; possible D gene TRBD1, 5 bases. This CDR3 region has 14 residues. The V end was cut by 2 bases, the J end by 3 bases, with 10 bases between. Germline-derived CDR1 and CDR2 are MNHNY and SVGAGI (reference sequence). CDR3 DNA: TGTGCCAGCAGTTACCAGGGAGACGACACTGAAGCTTTCTTT. Protein sequence: CASSYQGDDTEAFF.

The chain couples TRBV18 to TRBJ2-1, with 10 bases aligning to TRBD1. Looked up from germline, CDR1 is KGHSH and CDR2 is LQKENI. V shed 8 bases, J shed 6 bases, and the junction held 10 bases outside the gene matches. The CDR3 contains 15 residues. The CDR3: CASATGTGVRNEQFF. The CDR3 bases are TGTGCCAGCGCGACCGGGACAGGGGTGCGCAATGAGCAGTTCTTC.